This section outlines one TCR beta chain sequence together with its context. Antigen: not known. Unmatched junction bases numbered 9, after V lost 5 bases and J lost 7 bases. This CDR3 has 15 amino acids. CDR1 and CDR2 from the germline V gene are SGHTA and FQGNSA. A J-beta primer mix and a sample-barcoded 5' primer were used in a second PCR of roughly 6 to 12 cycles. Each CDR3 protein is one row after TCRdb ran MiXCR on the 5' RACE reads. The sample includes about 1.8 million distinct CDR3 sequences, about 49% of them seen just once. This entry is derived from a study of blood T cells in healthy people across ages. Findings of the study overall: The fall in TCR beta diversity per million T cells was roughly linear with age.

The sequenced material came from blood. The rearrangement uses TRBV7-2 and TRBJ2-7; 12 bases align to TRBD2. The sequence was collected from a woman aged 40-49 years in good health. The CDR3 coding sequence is TGTGCCAGCAGCAACCTAGCGGGGGGGCCTGGGGAGCAGTACTTC. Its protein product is CASSNLAGGPGEQYF.